The rows below give T cell receptor beta chains drawn from one sample of a study of OX40 agonist ivuxolimab in advanced cancers. The table came from immunoSEQ multiplex PCR; TCRdb's copy has only in-frame clones and leaves some out. This sample yields 50,000 to 70,000 clones, of which around 85% are seen a single time; about 3.5% belongs to the top ten. Sequencing used CD4+ or CD8+ T cells sorted from blood, obtained in a trial of the OX40 agonist ivuxolimab. All receptors derive from an adult with an advanced solid tumor such as melanoma, head and neck, liver or kidney cancer. The CDR3 runs from the conserved cysteine through the conserved F or W. The D gene is left open where the match is weak. Not every row has a clone size; where given, it reads once, few, many or a size class.

NA,NA,TRBJ2-5,TRBV30,TGTGCCTGGGAAACAGGAGGAGAGACCCAGTACTTC,CAWETGGETQYF
NA,few,TRBJ1-1,TRBV6-5,TGTGCCAGCAGTTTCACCCGGGAACCTGGGACTGAAGCTTTCTTT,CASSFTREPGTEAFF
NA,once,TRBJ2-2,TRBV27,TGTGCCAGCAGTTTTGTGGCGGGCGGGGAGCTGTTTTTT,CASSFVAGGELFF
TRBD2,NA,TRBJ2-7,TRBV29-1,TGCAGCGTACGGACTAGCGGCTACGAGCAGTACTTC,CSVRTSGYEQYF
NA,NA,TRBJ1-6,TRBV11-2,TGTGCCAGCAGCCTGATAATTGGGGCCCTCCACTTT,CASSLIIGALHF
NA,NA,TRBJ1-5,TRBV5-1,TGCGCCAGCAGCCTCGGGGTGGGTCAGCCCCAGCATTTT,CASSLGVGQPQHF
NA,once,TRBJ2-6,TRBV5-1,TGCGCCAGCAGCTTGGCCGGGGTGGCGGCCGGCGGTGGTACTGGGGCCAACGTCCTGACTTTC,CASSLAGVAAGGGTGANVLTF
TRBD1,NA,TRBJ2-3,TRBV28,TGTGCCAGCAGTGGACTCGGACAGGGGACATCAGATACGCAGTATTTT,CASSGLGQGTSDTQYF
NA,NA,TRBJ2-3,TRBV7-7,TGTGCTAGCAGCCCATCGAATGCCGCAGATACGCAGTATTTT,CASSPSNAADTQYF
TRBD2,NA,TRBJ2-1,TRBV7-3,TGTGCCAGCAGCTTACTAGCGGGAGGCAATGAGCAGTTCTTC,CASSLLAGGNEQFF
TRBD1,NA,TRBJ1-5,TRBV6-1,TGTGCCAGCAGAGAATCACAGGGGGCAGAGAGGTATCGCAATCAGCCCCAGCATTTT,CASRESQGAERYRNQPQHF
NA,NA,TRBJ2-7,TRBV19,TGTGCCAGGGGGGCGGGGGAAACCTACGAGCAGTACTTC,CARGAGETYEQYF
NA,NA,TRBJ1-6,TRBV2,TGTGCCAGCCGAATGAGGGGGTGGAATTCACCCCTCCACTTT,CASRMRGWNSPLHF
TRBD1,NA,TRBJ2-7,TRBV27,TGTGCCAGCAGAGACTGGACCGGGACAGATCAGGACGAGCAGTACTTC,CASRDWTGTDQDEQYF
NA,NA,TRBJ2-1,TRBV19,TGTGCCAGTAGTCCGTTAGCCGATTACAATGAGCAGTTCTTC,CASSPLADYNEQFF
NA,few,TRBJ2-7,TRBV19,TGTGCCAGTAGTATCACCGCCGGTAAAGACGAGCAGTACTTC,CASSITAGKDEQYF
NA,NA,TRBJ2-4,TRBV6-1,TGTGCCAGCGGTACAGTTGCCAAAAACATTCAGTACTTC,CASGTVAKNIQYF
NA,few,TRBJ1-1,TRBV6-6,TGTGCCAGCAGTTACCTTAAGGGTGAAGCTTTCTTT,CASSYLKGEAFF
NA,NA,TRBJ1-6,TRBV6-5,TGTGCCAGCAGTTACAATTCAGGTTCACCCCTCCACTTT,CASSYNSGSPLHF
TRBD1,NA,TRBJ2-3,TRBV7-2,TGTGCCAGCAGCTTCACGACTCCGGGACAGGTCTTCTTT,CASSFTTPGQVFF
NA,NA,TRBJ1-4,TRBV2,TGTGCCAGCAGTGTTAGGGCCGCAACTAATGAAAAACTGTTTTTT,CASSVRAATNEKLFF
NA,NA,TRBJ2-1,TRBV7-2,TGTGCCAGCAGCTTAGCGTCCGGGCCTTACAATGAGCAGTTCTTC,CASSLASGPYNEQFF
NA,NA,TRBJ2-3,TRBV11-3,TGTGCCAGCAGCTCCGCAACAGATACGCAGTATTTT,CASSSATDTQYF
NA,NA,TRBJ2-3,TRBV6-5,TGTGCCAGCAGTCCCCTCGCGGGATCGGCAGATACGCAGTATTTT,CASSPLAGSADTQYF
NA,NA,TRBJ2-7,TRBV6-5,TGTGCCAGCAATTCCTTGGGACCCCTTTACGAGCAGTACTTC,CASNSLGPLYEQYF
TRBD2,NA,TRBJ2-3,TRBV7-2,TGTGCCAGCAGCTTTACTAGCGGAGCTAGCACAGATACGCAGTATTTT,CASSFTSGASTDTQYF
TRBD1,NA,TRBJ2-7,TRBV10-3,TGTGCCATCAAGAACAGGGGGGAGTACGAGCAGTACTTC,CAIKNRGEYEQYF
NA,NA,TRBJ1-6,TRBV6-5,TGTGCCAGCAGTTACTCGGATGTGGGCCCCCTCCACTTT,CASSYSDVGPLHF
TRBD2,NA,TRBJ2-7,TRBV5-1,TGCGCCAGCAGCCCTGGGACTAGCGGGACGAACGAGCAGTACTTC,CASSPGTSGTNEQYF
NA,few,TRBJ2-7,TRBV6-1,TGTGCCAGCAGCCCGGGGGGCCGGACCTACGAGCAGTACTTC,CASSPGGRTYEQYF
NA,NA,TRBJ2-2,TRBV7-9,TGTGCCAGCAGCTTAGCTCCACAGGGGAGGGTCGGGGAGCTGTTTTTT,CASSLAPQGRVGELFF
NA,NA,TRBJ2-3,TRBV7-8,TGTGCCAGCAGCTTTAACCGGCAGACAGATACGCAGTATTTT,CASSFNRQTDTQYF
NA,NA,TRBJ2-1,TRBV11-3,TGTGCCAGCAGTAGGGGGGGACGAGATGAGCAGTTCTTC,CASSRGGRDEQFF
TRBD1,NA,TRBJ2-7,TRBV28,TGTGCCAGCAGTCGGCAGGGGGCGCTCAACGAGCAGTACTTC,CASSRQGALNEQYF
NA,NA,TRBJ2-7,TRBV7-2,TGTGCCAGCAGCTTAGCTTACTACGAGCAGTACTTC,CASSLAYYEQYF
NA,NA,TRBJ1-1,TRBV27,TGTGCCAGCACCCCGGGGGCAGGGAACACTGAAGCTTTCTTT,CASTPGAGNTEAFF
NA,NA,TRBJ2-2,TRBV25-1,TGTGCCACTCGTCGGGAGGGGGCGAGTCGGACCGGGGAGCTGTTTTTT,CATRREGASRTGELFF
NA,NA,TRBJ1-3,TRBV9,TGTGCCAGCAGCCCGCTTCCCGGGGCCTCTGGAAACACCATATATTTT,CASSPLPGASGNTIYF
TRBD1,once,TRBJ2-7,TRBV7-6,TGTGCCAGCAGCCGACAAGCGGACAGGGGCTACGAGCAGTACTTC,CASSRQADRGYEQYF
TRBD1,NA,TRBJ2-3,TRBV13,TGTGCCAGCAGCTTCCGGACAGGGGGACCAGATACGCAGTATTTT,CASSFRTGGPDTQYF
NA,NA,TRBJ2-6,TRBV2,TGTGCCACAGATGGGCTCTCTGGGGCCAACGTCCTGACTTTC,CATDGLSGANVLTF
NA,NA,TRBJ1-1,TRBV5-1,TGCGCCAGCAGCCGCAGGGACACTGAAGCTTTCTTT,CASSRRDTEAFF
NA,NA,TRBJ1-5,TRBV6-1,TGTGCCAGCAGTGAATTGTTGAGTCAGCCCCAGCATTTT,CASSELLSQPQHF
NA,NA,TRBJ2-7,TRBV28,TGTGCCAGCAGTGCCACAGTGTACGAGCAGTACTTC,CASSATVYEQYF
NA,NA,TRBJ2-5,TRBV2,TGTGCCAGCAGTCCTCTAGAGACCCAGTACTTC,CASSPLETQYF
TRBD2,NA,TRBJ2-5,TRBV25-1,TGTGCCAGCAGTGAATATACTAGCGGGGATAAAGAGACCCAGTACTTC,CASSEYTSGDKETQYF
NA,NA,TRBJ2-7,TRBV6-5,TGTGCCAGCAGTCCAGGTCCCTTTCCCTACGAGCAGTACTTC,CASSPGPFPYEQYF